Presented here are 26 T cell receptor beta chains from one specimen sequenced in a study of CD8 T cells in Susac syndrome. A quantity of about 0.45 to 1 ug RNA underwent reverse transcription using random hexamers. Using its own MiXCR run on the immunoSEQ multiplex PCR reads, TCRdb lists one record per CDR3 protein. The table includes about 200,000 distinct CDR3 sequences, roughly 96% detected once. The source material was CD4+ T cells from PBMCs. The receptors derive from a human donor with multiple sclerosis.

V gene TRBV3-1 combines with J gene TRBJ2-5; TRBD2 matches 7 bases. The CDR3 runs 16 residues. Trimming took 4 bases from V and 4 from J; bases not matched to a gene: 12. Germline CDR1 LGHDT, CDR2 YNNKEL (reference sequence). CDR3 loop: CASSPFSGGSTETQYF. CDR3 sequence (DNA): TGTGCCAGCAGCCCGTTCTCGGGGGGATCAACAGAGACCCAGTACTTC.

The chain joins TRBV15 to TRBJ1-3, with D uncertain. Germline CDR1 reads LNHNV; CDR2 reads YYDKDF (reference sequence). The CDR3 runs 16 residues. The germline V and J ends were trimmed by 0 bases and 0 bases, with 9 bases remaining between them. The CDR3 here is CATSRDAANSGNTIYF. DNA for the CDR3: TGTGCCACCAGCAGAGATGCGGCCAACTCTGGAAACACCATATATTTT.

The rearrangement uses TRBV7-3 and TRBJ2-1; 7 bases line up with TRBD2. The CDR3 spans 14 residues. Germline V gives CDR1 SGHTA, CDR2 FQGTGA. With 1 base clipped from V and 5 bases from J, the junction kept 2 bases outside the gene matches. The CDR3 region is CASSLMSGDNEQFF. In DNA form, the CDR3 reads TGTGCCAGCAGCTTAATGAGCGGGGACAATGAGCAGTTCTTC.

This clonotype was counted only a few times. The V call is TRBV7-9, the J call TRBJ2-5; D unresolved. Trimming pared 5 bases from V and 1 base from J, leaving 8 bases between. CDR3 size: 13 residues. The germline CDR1 and CDR2 sequences are SEHNR and FQNEAQ (reference sequence). The CDR3 loop reads CASSLDGQETQYF. CDR3 DNA sequence: TGTGCCAGCAGCCTGGACGGCCAAGAGACCCAGTACTTC.

The V and J genes are TRBV19 and TRBJ2-6; 8 bases map to TRBD1. The CDR3 contains 15 residues. V dropped 0 bases and J dropped 12; count of bases not matched to a gene: 7. Germline V CDR1 and CDR2: LNHDA, SQIVND (reference sequence). CDR3 residues: CASSIDWDRRGVLTF. The CDR3 DNA follows: TGTGCCAGTAGTATAGATTGGGACAGGCGGGGCGTCCTGACTTTC.

The chain has TRBV12-3 or TRBV12-4 and TRBJ2-1, with 10 bases aligning to TRBD2. CDR3 length equals 15 residues. The junction had 8 bases not matched to a gene; V was cut back by 5 bases and J by 7 bases. The CDR3 bases are TGTGCCAGCAGTAAGTTAGCGGGGGGCCAGAATGAGCAGTTCTTC. It codes for CASSKLAGGQNEQFF.

The V gene is TRBV12-3 or TRBV12-4, the J gene TRBJ2-1; 10 nucleotides agree with TRBD2. With V trimmed by 3 bases and J by 4 bases, 9 bases remained unmatched. This CDR3 comprises 17 residues. The CDR3 DNA sequence: TGTGCCAGCAGTTTCGCCCGGACTAGCGGAGCTTACAATGAGCAGTTCTTC. Protein sequence: CASSFARTSGAYNEQFF.

This clonotype was seen only once. The chain employs TRBV29-1 and TRBJ2-3; the match to TRBD2 covers 10 bases. CDR3 length: 14 residues. J was trimmed by 3 bases and V by 6 bases; bases with no gene match: 6. CDR1 is SQVTM and CDR2 is ANQGSEA in the germline V gene. Here the CDR3 DNA reads TGCAGCGTGGGGGCTAGCGGGAGAACAGATACGCAGTATTTT. Translation: CSVGASGRTDTQYF.

The V gene is TRBV5-1, the J gene TRBJ2-5; D uncertain. CDR1 SGHRS and CDR2 YFSETQ come from the germline V gene. This CDR3 spans 14 amino acids. V lost 2 bases to trimming and J lost 1 base, with 9 bases between them. The CDR3 is CASSFPHLQETQYF. The CDR3 nucleotides are TGCGCCAGCAGCTTTCCCCATCTCCAAGAGACCCAGTACTTC.

V usage is TRBV20-1 and J usage is TRBJ2-7, with 8 bases lining up with TRBD2. The CDR3 contains 14 residues. Trimming removed 5 bases from V and 2 bases from J; junction bases left unmatched: 8. Per germline, CDR1 DFQATT and CDR2 SNEGSKA (reference sequence). The CDR3 bases are TGCAGTGCTTACATGGCTAGCGGGCCCTACGAGCAGTACTTC. This encodes CSAYMASGPYEQYF.

This rearrangement joins TRBV29-1 to TRBJ1-1; the D gene is possibly TRBD1 (6 bases). Looked up from germline, CDR1 is SQVTM and CDR2 is ANQGSEA. Trimming pared 3 bases from V and 2 bases from J, leaving 13 bases between. CDR3 size: 14 residues. CDR3 residues: CSVDKQGLNTEAFF. The CDR3 region has the DNA TGCAGCGTTGATAAACAGGGCCTAAACACTGAAGCTTTCTTT.

The chain carries TRBV5-1 and TRBJ2-3; a possible D gene is TRBD1 (7 bases). V shed 6 bases and J shed 0 bases, with 11 bases lying between them. Germline values: CDR1 SGHRS, CDR2 YFSETQ. The CDR3 is 14 amino acids. The CDR3 sequence is CASNQGGSTDTQYF. The CDR3 region has the DNA TGCGCCAGCAACCAGGGGGGTAGCACAGATACGCAGTATTTT.

This chain joins TRBV20-1 and TRBJ2-5, with a weak D call TRBD2 (7 bases). This CDR3 contains 14 residues. V was trimmed by 1 base and J by 5 bases, leaving 14 bases between them. CDR1 and CDR2 from the germline V gene are DFQATT and SNEGSKA (reference sequence). The CDR3 region is CSARVRGGLETQYF. The CDR3 DNA is TGCAGTGCTAGAGTAAGGGGGGGGTTGGAGACCCAGTACTTC.

The chain links TRBV29-1 to TRBJ2-1, with a possible D match to TRBD2 (7 bases). Germline V gene data show CDR1 as SQVTM and CDR2 as ANQGSEA. The CDR3 is 13 residues long. V gave up 8 bases and J gave up 6 bases, with 17 bases separating them. CDR3 protein: CSSGGGSVNEQFF. The CDR3 nucleotides are TGCAGCTCTGGGGGCGGGAGCGTCAATGAGCAGTTCTTC.

This chain links TRBV19 with TRBJ2-2; 7 nucleotides align to TRBD1. CDR1 is LNHDA, CDR2 SQIVND, per germline (reference sequence). This CDR3 spans 20 amino acids. The ends lost 3 bases at V and 4 bases at J; junction bases unmatched: 20. CDR3 residues: CASSIGGSVMDRRFTGELFF. Written as DNA, the CDR3 is TGTGCCAGTAGTATCGGCGGTAGCGTGATGGACAGGAGGTTCACCGGGGAGCTGTTTTTT.

This chain links TRBV14 with TRBJ2-7; D unclear. The germline V gene encodes CDR1 SGHDN and CDR2 FVKESK. There are 13 residues in the CDR3. Between the trimmed V and J ends, which lost 4 bases and 1 base, there was a span of 8 bases. CDR3 amino acids: CASSPPNSYEQYF. CDR3 sequence (DNA): TGTGCCAGCAGCCCGCCAAATTCCTACGAGCAGTACTTC.

As to this clonotype: Germline and junction disagree at one end, which may indicate a read error. The rearrangement links TRBV20-1 to TRBJ2-1; TRBD2 aligns across 8 bases. CDR1 is DFQATT, CDR2 SNEGSKA, per germline (reference sequence). The CDR3 sequence is 13 residues long. CDR3 coding DNA: TGCAGTGCTAGAGCGGGAGGGTACAGTGAGCAGTTCTTC. It translates to CSARAGGYSEQFF.

This chain connects TRBV2 to TRBJ2-7; tentatively, D is TRBD1 (6 bases). The CDR3 consists of 12 residues. Trimming pared 7 bases from V and 2 bases from J, leaving 9 bases between. The germline V gene encodes CDR1 SNHLY and CDR2 FYNNEI. The CDR3 loop is CASNRDPYEQYF. The CDR3, as DNA: TGTGCCAGCAACAGGGACCCCTACGAGCAGTACTTC.

Here the CDR3 DNA reads TGCGCCAGCAGCTTGGTTGGCCACGAGCAGTACTTC. It specifies CASSLVGHEQYF. This chain joins TRBV5-1 and TRBJ2-7; unclear D gene. Germline V gene sequence: CDR1 SGHRS, CDR2 YFSETQ. The CDR3 consists of 12 residues. V was pared by 0 bases and J by 5 bases, with 6 bases between.

The chain recombines TRBV2 with TRBJ2-1, with 8 nucleotides matching TRBD2. Trimming at V came to 8 bases and at J to 13 bases, leaving 16 bases not matched to a gene. This CDR3 is built from 14 residues. From germline, CDR1 is SNHLY and CDR2 FYNNEI. CDR3 loop: CASGGTSGPRGQFF. The CDR3 DNA is TGTGCCAGCGGCGGAACTAGCGGACCCAGGGGACAGTTCTTC. Drawing the rest from reference TRBV2 and TRBJ2-1, the complete variable domain is EPEVTQTPSHQVTQMGQEVILRCVPISNHLYFYWYRQILGQKVEFLVSFYNNEISEKSEIFDDQFSVERPDGSNFTLKIRSTKLEDSAMYFCASGGTSGPRGQFFGPGTRLTVL.

The V gene is TRBV23-1, the J gene TRBJ2-6; D gene uncertain. TRBV23-1 is classed as an ORF, of uncertain function. V was cut by 6 bases and J by 2 bases, with 14 bases left in between. CDR3 length: 16 residues. The CDR3 DNA sequence: TGCGCCAGCAGCGTGGTGGAGAGACCTGGGGCCAACGTCCTGACTTTC. It codes for CASSVVERPGANVLTF.

Comments on this clonotype: The germline gene is not matched at one end of the junction; a read error may be the cause. The rearrangement links TRBV12-3 or TRBV12-4 to TRBJ2-1; TRBD2 agrees at 7 bases. The CDR3 consists of 12 residues. CDR3: CASSRDYDEQFF. The CDR3 DNA reads as TGTGCCAGCAGCAGGGACTACGATGAGCAGTTCTTC.

The chain carries TRBV12-3 or TRBV12-4 and TRBJ1-1; 7 positions agree with TRBD1. The CDR3 consists of 13 residues. Unmatched junction bases numbered 2, after V lost 5 bases and J lost 2 bases. CDR3 in amino acids: CASSRDSNTEAFF. The CDR3 coding sequence is TGTGCCAGCAGTCGGGACAGTAACACTGAAGCTTTCTTT.

The chain has TRBV27 and TRBJ1-5; 8 positions match TRBD1. The CDR3 contains 15 residues. Unmatched junction bases numbered 10, after V lost 3 bases and J lost 9 bases. CDR1 is MNHEY and CDR2 is SMNVEV in the germline V gene (reference sequence). This chain's CDR3 is CASSLQGAGYGPQHF. The CDR3, as DNA: TGTGCCAGCAGTTTGCAGGGGGCGGGATACGGGCCCCAGCATTTT.

The rearrangement uses TRBV29-1 and TRBJ1-2; D gene ambiguous. CDR1 is SQVTM, CDR2 ANQGSEA, per germline. This CDR3 comprises 12 residues. V lost 7 bases and J lost 3, with 12 bases in between. The CDR3 sequence is CSAYTPHYGYTF. The DNA for the CDR3 is TGCAGCGCCTACACTCCCCACTATGGCTACACCTTC.

The CDR3 region is CSAVRGLGEQFF. The DNA of the CDR3 is TGCAGTGCCGTGCGGGGTTTGGGTGAGCAGTTCTTC. V gene TRBV20-1 combines with J gene TRBJ2-1, with D possibly matching TRBD2 (6 bases). The germline V gene has CDR1 DFQATT and CDR2 SNEGSKA (reference sequence). The CDR3 runs to 12 residues. V was shortened by 6 bases and J by 9 bases, with 15 bases between the two germline ends.